The clone carrying this T cell receptor (beta chain) was seen more than once but under ten times. The antigen is unknown. The source of the sample is a study of beta chain features in type 1 diabetes. General study points: Lower insertion and higher deletion counts appeared at VDJ junctions in type 1 diabetes patients.

Expressed TCRB transcripts were sequenced, since all the RNA that had been isolated was reverse transcribed. Clones were sequenced by immunoSEQ multiplex PCR, and TCRdb holds only the in-frame ones, with some missing. The sample contains around 240,000 clones, around 68% of which appear only once. A single heparinised blood sample, averaging approximately 116 mL, was obtained per donor. This CDR3 region has 14 residues. The V and J ends lost 4 bases and 7 bases, in that order; junction bases with no gene match: 9. Germline V gives CDR1 SQVTM, CDR2 ANQGSEA. The rearrangement joins TRBV29-1 to TRBJ1-5; TRBD1 matches at 8 bases. Sequencing input: naive CD4+ T cells from blood. This TCR was sampled from a man younger than 45 in good health. The CDR3 is CSVVQGAGGQPQHF. CDR3 nucleotides: TGCAGCGTTGTTCAAGGGGCAGGGGGCCAGCCCCAGCATTTT.